This T cell receptor (beta chain) was found in a study of blood T cell repertoires in COVID-19. Trimming cost V 7 bases and J 0 bases, with 14 bases left between them. CDR1 and CDR2 from the germline V gene are SGHRS and YFSETQ. The CDR3 contains 14 residues. Sequenced by immunoSEQ multiplex PCR; TCRdb stores in-frame clones only, minus some. The sample carries tens of thousands of clones, approximately 83% recorded once. The chain carries TRBV5-1 and TRBJ2-7; D is possibly TRBD1 (6 bases). Sequenced material: peripheral blood. The sequence was obtained from a woman aged 55-70 years with active COVID-19. The chain's CDR3 is CASHLDSSSYEQYF. The CDR3 DNA reads as TGCGCCAGCCACTTGGACAGCTCCTCCTACGAGCAGTACTTC.